One TCR beta chain is described in this entry. The antigen this receptor binds is unknown. Qualities for individual bases were not recorded, and no much larger clone is one base off. The data were obtained in a study of T-cell reconstitution after alpha-beta-depleted transplantation in children (dated by TCRdb to about 2016). For context, the study as a whole: T-cell immune reconstitution after TCRalphabeta/CD19-depleted allogeneic hematopoietic cell transplantation in children was quantitatively tracked in the study by means of TCR repertoire profiling.

The library was produced with PCR. Sequencing took place on an Illumina HiSeq 2500. TCR libraries were prepared with molecular barcoding, using unique molecular identifiers to normalize TCRbeta repertoire quantification. TCRdb reran the public reads through fastp at Q25 and MiXCR, keeping productive beta chains. Each CDR3 protein gets just one entry, which takes the most common genes and DNA from the rows behind it. For this sample the table gives some 340,000 distinct CDR3 sequences, of which about a tenth were detected only once. The ten most abundant clones make up 2% to 2.5% of the sample. CDR1 and CDR2 are drawn from the germline V gene (reference sequence): DFQATT, SNEGSKA. Taken from cysteine to phenylalanine, the CDR3 has 14 residues. Only CDR3 DNA remains: 42 bases, in frame from the first base.

This clonotype was obtained from a human donor who donated a stem cell graft to a child with acute lymphoblastic leukemia. Here the sequenced sample was PBMCs from the stem cell graft donor, taken from the stem cell graft. In this chain, TRBV20-1 is recombined with TRBJ2-1, with 12 bases aligning to TRBD2. The sequence in DNA is TGCAGCCTCCTAGCGGGAGGGTCCTACAATGAGCAGTTCTTC. Translation gives CSLLAGGSYNEQFF.